This TCR beta chain derives from a study of OX40 agonist ivuxolimab in advanced cancers. Study-level information: Dose-escalation subjects each had hepatocellular carcinoma, melanoma, renal cell or head and neck cancer. Study results and caveats: Expanded clones were, on average, more numerous in CD8+ T cells than in CD4+.

The assay was immunoSEQ multiplex PCR, and TCRdb's table has in-frame clones only and misses some. The profile shows about 14,000 clones, approximately 87% of them singletons. For this clone: As yet, its antigen is unknown.

CDR3 length: 13 residues. Germline-derived CDR1 and CDR2 are MNHEY and SVGAGI. V lost 6 bases and J 11 bases, leaving 19 bases between the germline ends. The TCR comes from an adult with an advanced solid tumor such as melanoma, head and neck, liver or kidney cancer. The input for sequencing was CD4+ or CD8+ T cells sorted from blood, taken in a trial of the OX40 agonist ivuxolimab. V and J are TRBV6-5 and TRBJ1-1; unclear D gene. CDR3 in DNA: TGTGCCAGCAGGATCGGGATAACAAAGGATGCTTTCTTT. This translates into CASRIGITKDAFF.